This TCR beta chain was sequenced during a study of T-cell reconstitution after alpha-beta-depleted transplantation in children. Trimming shortened V by 5 bases and J by 0 bases, and 8 bases separated the two germline ends. The CDR3 length is 15 residues. Germline V gene data show CDR1 as MGHRA and CDR2 as YSYEKL. In this sample, this clonotype turned up a few times. Its antigen is unknown. Points from the study as a whole: Day-60 TCRbeta diversity that was high in some patients was derived from surviving recipient T cells and thymic progenitors.

Preparation of the TCRbeta library used unique molecular identifiers. Each CDR3 protein gets one entry after TCRdb re-called the PCR reads with MiXCR. The sample has fewer than 1 million distinct CDR3 sequences, roughly 16% seen once. The receptor was isolated from a male patient younger than 18 who had a stem cell transplant for acute lymphoblastic leukemia, so the T cells may come from the graft donor. The genes are TRBV4-1 and TRBJ2-6; no definite D call. Specimen: PBMCs, mostly from graft donor cells, collected 360 days after TCRalphabeta/CD19-depleted stem cell transplant. CDR3 region: CASSDRFSGANVLTF. The CDR3 DNA reads TGCGCCAGCAGCGACCGCTTCTCTGGGGCCAACGTCCTGACTTTC.